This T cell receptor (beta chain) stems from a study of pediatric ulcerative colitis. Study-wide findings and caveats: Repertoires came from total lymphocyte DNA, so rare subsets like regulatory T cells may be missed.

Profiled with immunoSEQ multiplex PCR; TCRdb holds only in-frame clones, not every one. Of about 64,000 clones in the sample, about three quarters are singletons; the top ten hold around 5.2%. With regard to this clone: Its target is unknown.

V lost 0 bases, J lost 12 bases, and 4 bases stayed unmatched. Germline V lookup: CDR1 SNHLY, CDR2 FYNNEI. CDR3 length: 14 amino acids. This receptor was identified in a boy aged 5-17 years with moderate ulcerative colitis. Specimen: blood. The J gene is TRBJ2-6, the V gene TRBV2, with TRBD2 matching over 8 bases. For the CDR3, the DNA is TGTGCCAGCAGTGAAGCCCGGGGGGGGCCCGTCCTGACTTTC. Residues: CASSEARGGPVLTF.